The 8 T cell receptor beta chains listed next were all sequenced from one sample in a study of early T cells in non-severe SARS-CoV-2 infection. TCRdb re-called the 5' RACE reads through MiXCR, storing one row per CDR3 protein. The table has 50,000 to 60,000 distinct CDR3 sequences, 7% to 8% seen once; the top ten hold approximately 3.1%. The sample consisted of whole blood. These receptors all stem from an adult who was a healthcare worker with PCR-confirmed SARS-CoV-2 infection or an uninfected control (not recorded which).

This chain joins TRBV5-4 and TRBJ2-7, with unresolved D. The CDR3 totals 14 residues. CDR1 is SGHNT and CDR2 is YYREEE in the germline V gene (reference sequence). V was clipped by 0 bases and J by 3 bases, with 10 bases between them. The CDR3 spells CASSLGPPLYEQYF. In DNA, the CDR3 is TGTGCCAGCAGCTTGGGACCCCCTCTCTACGAGCAGTACTTC.

This clonotype was seen ten or more times. The J gene is TRBJ2-5, the V gene TRBV7-6, with D perhaps matching TRBD1 or TRBD2 (6 bases each). CDR3 length equals 14 residues. Germline loops: CDR1 SGHVS, CDR2 FNYEAQ. V lost 0 bases, J lost 5 bases, and 10 bases lay in between. Here the CDR3 reads CASSLAGGGETQYF. The DNA for the CDR3 is TGTGCCAGCAGCTTAGCAGGGGGAGGCGAGACCCAGTACTTC.

This clonotype came up a few times. The rearrangement uses TRBV24-1 and TRBJ2-3; TRBD1 matches 8 bases. The germline V gene encodes CDR1 KGHDR and CDR2 SFDVKD. The CDR3 runs 16 residues. J lost 2 bases, V lost 3 bases, and 6 bases had no gene match. Written as DNA, the CDR3 is TGTGCCACCAGTGATCCCGGGGGACAGGCCACAGATACGCAGTATTTT. Its translation is CATSDPGGQATDTQYF.

The chain recombines TRBV19 with TRBJ2-7; D not resolved. CDR3 size: 12 residues. The germline gives CDR1 LNHDA, CDR2 SQIVND (reference sequence). The V end was cut by 6 bases, the J end by 5 bases, with 11 bases between. The CDR3 nucleotides read TGTGCCAGTAGGGGCCAGGACCACGAGCAGTACTTC. It yields the protein CASRGQDHEQYF.

The chain joins TRBV6-1 to TRBJ2-7, with 10 bases that match TRBD2. Per the germline V gene, CDR1 is MNHNS and CDR2 is SASEGT. The CDR3 has 15 amino acids. With V trimmed by 2 bases and J by 0 bases, 1 base remained unmatched. DNA for the CDR3: TGTGCCAGCAGTGAAAGGACTAGCGGCTCCTACGAGCAGTACTTC. This codes for CASSERTSGSYEQYF.

This chain links TRBV6-2 or TRBV6-3 with TRBJ1-1; no clear D gene. CDR3 length equals 12 residues. Germline lookup yields CDR1 MNHEY and CDR2 SVGEGT. V was clipped by 5 bases and J by 5 bases, with 9 bases between them. CDR3 sequence: CASSQLGTEAFF. The CDR3 DNA is TGTGCCAGCAGTCAACTCGGGACTGAAGCTTTCTTT.

This clonotype was counted ten times or more. The chain links TRBV3-1 to TRBJ1-1, with D possibly matching TRBD1 (6 bases). Trimming pared 8 bases from V and 0 bases from J, leaving 10 bases between. Germline CDR1 is LGHDT and CDR2 is YNNKEL (reference sequence). This CDR3 spans 13 amino acids. CDR3 sequence reads: CASGGLMNTEAFF. The DNA of the CDR3 is TGTGCCAGCGGGGGCTTGATGAACACTGAAGCTTTCTTT.

This clonotype was counted at least ten times. The CDR3 DNA reads as TGTGCCACCAGTGATAATCGGGTTAGCAATCAGCCCCAGCATTTT. It codes for CATSDNRVSNQPQHF. This chain joins TRBV24-1 and TRBJ1-5; D is undetermined. Trimming stripped 3 bases from V and 0 bases from J, with 8 bases between. The CDR3 is 15 amino acids. Germline CDR1 reads KGHDR; CDR2 reads SFDVKD.